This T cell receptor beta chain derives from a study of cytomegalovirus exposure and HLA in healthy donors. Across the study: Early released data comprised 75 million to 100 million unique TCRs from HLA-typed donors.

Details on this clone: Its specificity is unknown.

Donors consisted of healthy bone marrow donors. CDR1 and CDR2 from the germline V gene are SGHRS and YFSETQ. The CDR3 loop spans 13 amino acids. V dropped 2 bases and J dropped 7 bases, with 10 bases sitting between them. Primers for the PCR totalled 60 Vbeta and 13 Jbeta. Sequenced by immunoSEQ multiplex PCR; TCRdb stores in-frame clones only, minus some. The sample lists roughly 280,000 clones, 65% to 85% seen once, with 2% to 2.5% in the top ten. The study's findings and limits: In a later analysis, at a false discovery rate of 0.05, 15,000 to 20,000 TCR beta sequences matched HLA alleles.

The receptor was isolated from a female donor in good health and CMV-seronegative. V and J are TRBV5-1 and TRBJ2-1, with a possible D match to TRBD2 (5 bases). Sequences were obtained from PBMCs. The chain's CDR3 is CASSFALANEQFF. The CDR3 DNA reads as TGCGCCAGCAGCTTCGCCCTAGCAAATGAGCAGTTCTTC.